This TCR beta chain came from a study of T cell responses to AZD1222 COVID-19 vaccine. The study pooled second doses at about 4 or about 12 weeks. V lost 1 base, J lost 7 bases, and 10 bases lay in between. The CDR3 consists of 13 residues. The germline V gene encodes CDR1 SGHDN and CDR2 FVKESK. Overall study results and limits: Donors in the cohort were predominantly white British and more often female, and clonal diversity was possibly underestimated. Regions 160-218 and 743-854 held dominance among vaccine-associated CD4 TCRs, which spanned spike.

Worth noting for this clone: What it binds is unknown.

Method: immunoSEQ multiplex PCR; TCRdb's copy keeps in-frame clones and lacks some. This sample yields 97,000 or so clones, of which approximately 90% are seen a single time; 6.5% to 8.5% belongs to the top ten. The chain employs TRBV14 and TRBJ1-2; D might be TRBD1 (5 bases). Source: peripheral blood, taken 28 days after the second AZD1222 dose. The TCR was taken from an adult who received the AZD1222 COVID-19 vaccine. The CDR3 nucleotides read TGTGCCAGCAGCCAAGTCGGGGGTGGTGGCTACACCTTC. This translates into CASSQVGGGGYTF.